This T cell receptor beta chain is drawn from a study of blood T cell repertoires in COVID-19. Whole-study context: Material from acute and convalescent COVID-19 was sourced from the United States, Italy and Spain.

Participants' own reports of clinical history determined their cohort assignment. Original handling: Using reference gene primer amplification, nucleated cell counts were estimated. Method: immunoSEQ multiplex PCR; TCRdb's copy keeps in-frame clones and lacks some. The DNA was the basis for D and trimming; V, J and clone size are from that table. The sample contains 100,000 to 150,000 clones, about 81% of which appear only once. This clone was detected only once. The V segment lost 3 bases and the J segment 2 bases; nucleotides outside the gene matches: 12. This CDR3 has 19 residues. The germline gives CDR1 KGHDR, CDR2 SFDVKD.

Sequencing used PBMCs or T cells enriched from blood (not recorded which). V gene TRBV24-1 combines with J gene TRBJ2-3, with TRBD2 matching 11 bases. The TCR comes from a man aged 40-55 years with acute COVID-19. The CDR3: CATSDRVAGGPFPTDTQYF. As DNA, the CDR3 is TGTGCCACCAGTGATCGGGTAGCGGGAGGGCCGTTTCCCACAGATACGCAGTATTTT.